Below are 6 T cell receptor beta chains sequenced from a single sample in a study of a mutant IDH1 vaccine in newly diagnosed glioma. The protocol was immunoSEQ multiplex PCR, while the TCRdb copy is restricted to in-frame clones and leaves out a portion. This table holds 110,000 or so clones, around 90% found once. No antigen has been assigned to these receptors. The time point was: week 11, during vaccination. Topical imiquimod was applied with each vaccine dose, which held 300 ug of mutant IDH1 20-mer peptide. The sample consisted of PBMCs, taken from a glioma patient whose treatment included an IDH1 peptide vaccine. These receptors were taken from a woman aged 45-65 years with glioma.

V gene TRBV29-1 combines with J gene TRBJ2-7; TRBD1 might be the D (6 bases). CDR1 SQVTM and CDR2 ANQGSEA come from the germline V gene. Trimming pared 7 bases from V and 5 bases from J, leaving 18 bases between. CDR3 size: 13 residues. CDR3 residues: CSARGRGKNEQYF. The DNA of the CDR3 is TGCAGCGCCCGGGGCAGGGGAAAGAACGAGCAGTACTTC.

The V call is TRBV5-1, the J call TRBJ2-3, with D tentatively TRBD2 (5 bases). The CDR3 extends over 16 amino acids. Germline lookup yields CDR1 SGHRS and CDR2 YFSETQ. With 2 bases removed from V and 4 bases from J, the gap between germline ends came to 17 bases. As DNA, the CDR3 is TGCGCCAGCAGCTTCCGCGGCAGCGGTACAGCAGATACGCAGTATTTT. Translated: CASSFRGSGTADTQYF.

The V call is TRBV19, the J call TRBJ2-1; weak D call: TRBD1 (6 bases). This CDR3 has 14 amino acids. V was clipped by 6 bases and J by 1 base, with 10 bases between them. Germline CDR1 and CDR2: LNHDA and SQIVND (reference sequence). CDR3 loop: CASRKGVSYNEQFF. CDR3 DNA sequence: TGTGCCAGTAGGAAGGGGGTTTCCTACAATGAGCAGTTCTTC.

The chain has TRBV5-3 and TRBJ2-1; D is perhaps TRBD2 (6 bases). TRBV5-3 is labeled an ORF, and its function is uncertain. The CDR3 has 15 residues. Trimming removed 4 bases at V and 7 bases at J, with 18 bases between. The CDR3 DNA is TGTGCCAGAAGCGGCCGGGACTCGGGAGCGAATGAGCAGTTCTTC. It codes for CARSGRDSGANEQFF.

This clone was counted once. This sequence joins TRBV5-6 and TRBJ2-7, with a possible D match to TRBD2 (6 bases). CDR1 and CDR2 from the germline V gene are SGHDT and YYEEEE. The CDR3 length is 14 residues. V lost 5 bases and J 4 bases, leaving 16 bases between the germline ends. The DNA of the CDR3 is TGTGCCAGCAGGGGGGGACCGACGGGATACGAGCAGTACTTC. This codes for CASRGGPTGYEQYF.

J is TRBJ2-7 and V is TRBV5-1, with 9 bases that match TRBD2. V shed 0 bases, J shed 6 bases, and the junction held 7 bases outside the gene matches. Germline CDR1 SGHRS, CDR2 YFSETQ. The CDR3 spans 15 residues. This CDR3 is CASSLDSGSVVEQYF. The CDR3 nucleotides are TGCGCCAGCAGCTTGGATAGCGGGAGCGTAGTCGAGCAGTACTTC. The full variable domain, in which reference TRBV5-1 and TRBJ2-7 provide the parts outside the CDR3, is KAGVTQTPRYLIKTRGQQVTLSCSPISGHRSVSWYQQTPGQGLQFLFEYFSETQRNKGNFPGRFSGRQFSNSRSEMNVSTLELGDSALYLCASSLDSGSVVEQYFGPGTRLTVT.